This T cell receptor beta chain is from a study of shared clonotypes between healthy human individuals. V shed 4 bases and J 6 bases; nucleotides not matched to a gene: 10. The CDR3 is 17 residues long. Germline V gene lookup returns CDR1 SGDLS and CDR2 YYNGEE. As for this clone: The antigen is unknown.

Notes on the study in general: The rarefaction results pointed to incomplete sorted-subset sequencing despite large depth.

Data came from immunoSEQ multiplex PCR; TCRdb stores just in-frame clones and leaves some out. The sample shows over 1.4 million clones, roughly 95% of them seen only once. The specimen was naive CD4+ T cells sorted from blood. The sample's subset: CD45RA+ positively selected. The chain couples TRBV9 to TRBJ2-2, with 12 bases matching TRBD2. The TCR comes from a man aged 25-45 years in good health. This CDR3 reads CASSPRTSGVFPGELFF. The CDR3 nucleotides are TGTGCCAGCAGCCCCCGGACTAGCGGGGTTTTCCCCGGGGAGCTGTTTTTT.